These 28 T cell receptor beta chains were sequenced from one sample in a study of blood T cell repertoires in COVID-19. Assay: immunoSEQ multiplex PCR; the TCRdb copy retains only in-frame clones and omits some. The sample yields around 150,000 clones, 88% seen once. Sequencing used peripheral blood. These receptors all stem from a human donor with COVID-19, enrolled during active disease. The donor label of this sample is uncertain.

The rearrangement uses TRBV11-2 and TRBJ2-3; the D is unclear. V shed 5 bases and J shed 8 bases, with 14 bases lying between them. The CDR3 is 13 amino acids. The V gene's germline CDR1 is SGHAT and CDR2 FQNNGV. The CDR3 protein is CASSTPYPGTQYF. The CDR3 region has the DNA TGTGCCAGCAGCACCCCCTACCCCGGTACGCAGTATTTT.

The CDR3: CASSQDPASGGANTQYF. For the CDR3, the DNA is TGTGCCAGCAGCCAAGACCCGGCTAGCGGGGGGGCCAATACGCAGTATTTT. This chain uses TRBV3-1 (or the pseudogene TRBV3-2) with TRBJ2-3; TRBD2 matches at 12 bases. The CDR3 is made up of 17 amino acids. V was clipped by 0 bases and J by 7 bases; unmatched bases: 8. Germline V gene sequence: CDR1 LGHDT, CDR2 YNNKEL (reference sequence).

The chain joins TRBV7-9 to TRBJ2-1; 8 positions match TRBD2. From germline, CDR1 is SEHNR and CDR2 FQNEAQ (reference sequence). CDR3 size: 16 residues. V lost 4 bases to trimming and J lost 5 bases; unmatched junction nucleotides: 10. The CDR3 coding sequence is TGTGCCAGCAGCTCCTACGGGACTAGTCTCCACAATGAGCAGTTCTTC. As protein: CASSSYGTSLHNEQFF.

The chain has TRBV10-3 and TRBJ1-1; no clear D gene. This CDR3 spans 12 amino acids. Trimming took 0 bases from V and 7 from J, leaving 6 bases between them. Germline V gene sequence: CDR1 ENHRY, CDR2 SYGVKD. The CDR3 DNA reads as TGTGCCATCAGTGAGTCCGTCGTTGAAGCTTTCTTT. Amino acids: CAISESVVEAFF.

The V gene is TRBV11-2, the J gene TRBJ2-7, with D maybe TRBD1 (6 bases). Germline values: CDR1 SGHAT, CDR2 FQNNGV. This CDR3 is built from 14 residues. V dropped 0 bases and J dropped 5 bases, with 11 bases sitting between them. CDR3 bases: TGTGCCAGCAGCTTAGATATTTACAGGGACGAGCAGTACTTC. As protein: CASSLDIYRDEQYF.

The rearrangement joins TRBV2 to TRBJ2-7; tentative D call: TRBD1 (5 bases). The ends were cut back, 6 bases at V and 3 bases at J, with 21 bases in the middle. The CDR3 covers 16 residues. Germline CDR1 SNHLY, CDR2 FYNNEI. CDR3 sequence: CASSRNEQSRVYEQYF. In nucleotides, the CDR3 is TGTGCCAGCAGCAGAAACGAACAGTCCAGGGTCTACGAGCAGTACTTC.

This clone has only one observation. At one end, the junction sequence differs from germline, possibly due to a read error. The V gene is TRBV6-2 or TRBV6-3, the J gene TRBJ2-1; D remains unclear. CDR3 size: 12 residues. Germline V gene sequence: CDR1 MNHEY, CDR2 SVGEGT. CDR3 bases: TGTGCCAGCAGTGGCTCCAACAATGAGCAGTTCTTC. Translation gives CASSGSNNEQFF.

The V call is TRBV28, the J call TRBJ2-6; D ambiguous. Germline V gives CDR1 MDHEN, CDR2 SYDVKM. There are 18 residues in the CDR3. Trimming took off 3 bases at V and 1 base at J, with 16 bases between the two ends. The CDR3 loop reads CASSLVSYGVSGANVLTF. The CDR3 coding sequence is TGTGCCAGCAGTTTGGTAAGCTACGGTGTGTCTGGGGCCAACGTCCTGACTTTC.

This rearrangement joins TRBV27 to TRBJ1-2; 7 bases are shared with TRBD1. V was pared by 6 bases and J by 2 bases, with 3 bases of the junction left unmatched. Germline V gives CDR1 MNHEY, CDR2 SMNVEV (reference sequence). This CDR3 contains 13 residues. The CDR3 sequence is CASRQGRNYGYTF. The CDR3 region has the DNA TGTGCCAGCAGACAGGGGAGGAACTATGGCTACACCTTC.

CDR3 nucleotide sequence: TGTGCCAGCAGCTCCTATCGTGGGACACCCGGCACAGATACGCAGTATTTT. This translates into CASSSYRGTPGTDTQYF. This rearrangement joins TRBV11-3 to TRBJ2-3; D is perhaps TRBD1 (6 bases). The CDR3 has 17 amino acids. V lost 4 bases and J lost 1, with 18 bases in between. Per the germline V gene, CDR1 is SGHNT and CDR2 is YENEEA.

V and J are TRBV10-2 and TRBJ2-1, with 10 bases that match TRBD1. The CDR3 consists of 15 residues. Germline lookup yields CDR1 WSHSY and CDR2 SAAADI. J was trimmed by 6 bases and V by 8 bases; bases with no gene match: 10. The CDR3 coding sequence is TGCGCCAGCCGATTCGGGACAGGGGCACCCAATGAGCAGTTCTTC. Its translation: CASRFGTGAPNEQFF.

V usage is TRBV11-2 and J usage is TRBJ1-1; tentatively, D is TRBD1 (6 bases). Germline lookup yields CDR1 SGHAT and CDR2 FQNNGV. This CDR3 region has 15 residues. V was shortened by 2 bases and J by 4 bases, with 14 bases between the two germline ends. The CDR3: CASSLRRGAITEAFF. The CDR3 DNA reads TGTGCCAGCAGCTTAAGACGGGGGGCGATCACTGAAGCTTTCTTT.

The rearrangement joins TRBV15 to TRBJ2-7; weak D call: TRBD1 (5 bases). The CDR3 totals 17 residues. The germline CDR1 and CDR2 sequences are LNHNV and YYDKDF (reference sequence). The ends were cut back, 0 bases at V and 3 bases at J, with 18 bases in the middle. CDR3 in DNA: TGTGCCACCAGCAGAGATTATAGCACAGGCCGCGGCTACGAGCAGTACTTC. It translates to CATSRDYSTGRGYEQYF.

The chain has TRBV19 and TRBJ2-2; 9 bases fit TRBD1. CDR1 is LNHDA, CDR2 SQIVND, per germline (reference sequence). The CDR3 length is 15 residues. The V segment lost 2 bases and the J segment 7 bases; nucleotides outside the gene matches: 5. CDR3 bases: TGTGCCAGTAGTATAACCGGGACAGGGCACGGGGAGCTGTTTTTT. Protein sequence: CASSITGTGHGELFF.

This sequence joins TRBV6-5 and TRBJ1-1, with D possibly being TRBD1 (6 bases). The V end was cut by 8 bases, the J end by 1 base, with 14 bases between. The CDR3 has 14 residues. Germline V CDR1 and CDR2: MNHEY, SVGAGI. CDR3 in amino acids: CASSGYRENTEAFF. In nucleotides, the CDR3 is TGTGCCAGCTCCGGGTACAGGGAGAACACTGAAGCTTTCTTT.

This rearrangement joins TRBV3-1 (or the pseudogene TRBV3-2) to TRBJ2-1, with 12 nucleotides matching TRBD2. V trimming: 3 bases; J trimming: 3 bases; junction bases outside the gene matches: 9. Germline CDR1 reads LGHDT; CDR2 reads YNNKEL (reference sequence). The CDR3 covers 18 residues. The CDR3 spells CASSQAALAGGIYNEQFF. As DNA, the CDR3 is TGTGCCAGCAGCCAGGCCGCACTAGCGGGGGGAATCTACAATGAGCAGTTCTTC.

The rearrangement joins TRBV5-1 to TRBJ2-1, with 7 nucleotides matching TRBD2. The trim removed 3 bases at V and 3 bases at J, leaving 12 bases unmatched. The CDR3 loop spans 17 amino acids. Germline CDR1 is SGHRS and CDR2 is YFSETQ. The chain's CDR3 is CASSSRRRGSFYNEQFF. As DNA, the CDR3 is TGCGCCAGCAGCTCCCGAAGGCGCGGGAGTTTCTACAATGAGCAGTTCTTC.

This chain's CDR3 is CASSQESRGQGSGYTF. In DNA form, the CDR3 reads TGTGCCAGCAGCCAAGAATCTCGGGGACAGGGCTCCGGCTACACCTTC. The V call is TRBV3-1 (or the pseudogene TRBV3-2), the J call TRBJ1-2; 9 positions match TRBD1. After removal of 0 bases from V and 8 bases from J, the junction contained 10 bases not matched to a gene. This CDR3 spans 16 amino acids. CDR1 and CDR2 from the germline V gene are LGHDT and YNNKEL (reference sequence).

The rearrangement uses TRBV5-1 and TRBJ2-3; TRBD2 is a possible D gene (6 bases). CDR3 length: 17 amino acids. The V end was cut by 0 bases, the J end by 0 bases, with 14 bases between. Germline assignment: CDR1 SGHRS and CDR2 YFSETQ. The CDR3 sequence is CASSLDLAGWSTDTQYF. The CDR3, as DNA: TGCGCCAGCAGCTTGGATCTGGCGGGATGGAGCACAGATACGCAGTATTTT.

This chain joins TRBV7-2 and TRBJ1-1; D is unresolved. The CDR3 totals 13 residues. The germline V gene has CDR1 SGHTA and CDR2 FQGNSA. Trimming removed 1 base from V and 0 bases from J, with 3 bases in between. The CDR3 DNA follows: TGTGCCAGCAGCTTAGATATGAACACTGAAGCTTTCTTT. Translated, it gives CASSLDMNTEAFF.

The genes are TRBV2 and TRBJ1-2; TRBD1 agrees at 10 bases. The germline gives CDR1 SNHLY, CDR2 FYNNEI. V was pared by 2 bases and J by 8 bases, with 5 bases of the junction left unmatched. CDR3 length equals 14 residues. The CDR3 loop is CASSELGTGVGYTF. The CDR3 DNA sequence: TGTGCCAGCAGTGAACTGGGGACAGGGGTAGGCTACACCTTC. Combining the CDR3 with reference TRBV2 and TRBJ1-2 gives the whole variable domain EPEVTQTPSHQVTQMGQEVILRCVPISNHLYFYWYRQILGQKVEFLVSFYNNEISEKSEIFDDQFSVERPDGSNFTLKIRSTKLEDSAMYFCASSELGTGVGYTFGSGTRLTVV.

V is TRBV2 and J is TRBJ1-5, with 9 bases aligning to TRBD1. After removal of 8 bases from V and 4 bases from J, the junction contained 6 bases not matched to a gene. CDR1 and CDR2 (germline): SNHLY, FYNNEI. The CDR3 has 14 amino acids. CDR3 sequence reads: CASSTGGWNQPQHF. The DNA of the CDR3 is TGTGCCAGCTCGACAGGGGGTTGGAATCAGCCCCAGCATTTT.

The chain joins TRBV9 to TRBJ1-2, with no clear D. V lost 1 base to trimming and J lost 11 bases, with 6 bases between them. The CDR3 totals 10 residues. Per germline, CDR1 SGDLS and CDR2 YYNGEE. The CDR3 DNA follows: TGTGCCAGCAGCGTAAAGCGATACACCTTC. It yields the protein CASSVKRYTF.

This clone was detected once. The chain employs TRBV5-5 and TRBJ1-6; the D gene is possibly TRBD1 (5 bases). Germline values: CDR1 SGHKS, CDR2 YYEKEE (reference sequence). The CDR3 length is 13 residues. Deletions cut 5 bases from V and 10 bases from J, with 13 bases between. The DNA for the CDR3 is TGTGCCAGCAGGCTAGGGGTAAACTCACCCCTCCACTTT. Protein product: CASRLGVNSPLHF.

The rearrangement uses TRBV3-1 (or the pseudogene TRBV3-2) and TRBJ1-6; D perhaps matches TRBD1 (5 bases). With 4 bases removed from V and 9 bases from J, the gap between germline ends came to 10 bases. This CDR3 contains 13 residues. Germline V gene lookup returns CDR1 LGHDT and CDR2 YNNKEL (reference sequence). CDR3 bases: TGTGCCAGCAGCCTCCAGGGTGGTTCACCCCTCCACTTT. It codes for CASSLQGGSPLHF.

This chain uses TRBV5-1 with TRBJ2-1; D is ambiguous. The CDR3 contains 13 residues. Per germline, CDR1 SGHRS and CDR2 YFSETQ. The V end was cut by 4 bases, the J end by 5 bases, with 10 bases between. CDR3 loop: CASSPGLDNEQFF. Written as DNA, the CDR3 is TGCGCCAGCAGCCCCGGCCTAGACAATGAGCAGTTCTTC.

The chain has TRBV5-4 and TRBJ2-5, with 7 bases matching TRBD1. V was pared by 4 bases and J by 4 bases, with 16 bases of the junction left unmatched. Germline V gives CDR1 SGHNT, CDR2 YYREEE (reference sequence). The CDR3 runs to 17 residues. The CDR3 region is CASSGHPAQGNRETQYF. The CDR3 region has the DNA TGTGCCAGCAGCGGGCACCCCGCACAGGGGAATCGAGAGACCCAGTACTTC.

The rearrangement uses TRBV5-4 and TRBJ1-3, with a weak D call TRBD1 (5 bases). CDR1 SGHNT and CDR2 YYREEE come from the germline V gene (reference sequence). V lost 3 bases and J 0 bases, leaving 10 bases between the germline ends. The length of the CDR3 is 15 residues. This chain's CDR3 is CASSSQGNSGNTIYF. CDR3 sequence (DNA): TGTGCCAGCAGCTCTCAGGGAAACTCTGGAAACACCATATATTTT.